This T cell receptor (beta chain) stems from a study of beta chain features in type 1 diabetes. General study results and limits: Patients with Type 1 diabetes showed moderately but significantly shorter TCRB CDR3s in all four CD4+ subsets.

With regard to this clone: No antigen is known for it.

Investigators reverse transcribed all isolated RNA, so they sequenced expressed TCRB transcripts. Here immunoSEQ multiplex PCR was the method, and the copy in TCRdb shows in-frame clones only, minus some. The sample has about 44,000 clones; roughly 49% are singletons. CDR3 length: 14 amino acids. The V end lost 8 bases, the J end lost 2 bases, and 10 bases lay between the germline ends. Germline values: CDR1 SGHTA, CDR2 FQGTGA. One heparinised draw of blood, averaging around 120 mL, came from each donor. Sequencing used Tregs from blood. This sequence was found in a woman under 30 in good health. This chain connects TRBV7-3 to TRBJ2-6; tentative D call: TRBD2 (5 bases). The CDR3 is CASRMGAGANVLTF. For the CDR3, the DNA is TGTGCCAGCCGAATGGGAGCTGGGGCCAACGTCCTGACTTTC. The whole variable domain, filled in from reference TRBV7-3 and TRBJ2-6, reads GAGVSQTPSNKVTEKGKYVELRCDPISGHTALYWYRQSLGQGPEFLIYFQGTGAADDSGLPNDRFFAVRPEGSVSTLKIQRTERGDSAVYLCASRMGAGANVLTFGAGSRLTVL.